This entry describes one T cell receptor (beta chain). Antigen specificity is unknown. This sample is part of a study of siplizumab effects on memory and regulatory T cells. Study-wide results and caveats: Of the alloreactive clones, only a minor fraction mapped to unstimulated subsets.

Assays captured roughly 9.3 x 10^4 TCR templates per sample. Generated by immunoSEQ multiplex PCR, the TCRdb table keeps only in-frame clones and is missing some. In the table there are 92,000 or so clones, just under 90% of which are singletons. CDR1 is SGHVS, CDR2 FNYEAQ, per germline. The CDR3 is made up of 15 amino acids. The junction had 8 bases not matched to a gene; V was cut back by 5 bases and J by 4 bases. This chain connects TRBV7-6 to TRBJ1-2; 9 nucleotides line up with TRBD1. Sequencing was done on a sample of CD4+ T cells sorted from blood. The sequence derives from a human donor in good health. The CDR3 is CASSLNRGQSYGYTF. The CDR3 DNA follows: TGTGCCAGCAGCCTAAACAGGGGGCAGAGCTATGGCTACACCTTC.